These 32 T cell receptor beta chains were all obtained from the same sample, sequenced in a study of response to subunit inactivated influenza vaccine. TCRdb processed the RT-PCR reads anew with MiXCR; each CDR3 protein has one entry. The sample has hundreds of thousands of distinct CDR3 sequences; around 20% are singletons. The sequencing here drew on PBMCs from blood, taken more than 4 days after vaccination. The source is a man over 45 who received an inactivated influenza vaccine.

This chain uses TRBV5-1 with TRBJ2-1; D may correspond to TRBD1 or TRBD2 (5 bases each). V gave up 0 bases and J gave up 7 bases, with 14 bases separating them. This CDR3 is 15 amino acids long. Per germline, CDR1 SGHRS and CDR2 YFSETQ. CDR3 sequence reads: CASSLGDHPLNEQFF. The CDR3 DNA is TGCGCCAGCAGCTTGGGGGACCACCCCCTGAATGAGCAGTTCTTC.

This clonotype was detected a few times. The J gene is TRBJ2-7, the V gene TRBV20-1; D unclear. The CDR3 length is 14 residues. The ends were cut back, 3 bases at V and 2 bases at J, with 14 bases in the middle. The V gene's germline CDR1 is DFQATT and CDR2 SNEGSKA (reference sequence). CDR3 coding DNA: TGCAGTGCTAGCCATGTCGCCCTCCCCTACGAGCAGTACTTC. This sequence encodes CSASHVALPYEQYF.

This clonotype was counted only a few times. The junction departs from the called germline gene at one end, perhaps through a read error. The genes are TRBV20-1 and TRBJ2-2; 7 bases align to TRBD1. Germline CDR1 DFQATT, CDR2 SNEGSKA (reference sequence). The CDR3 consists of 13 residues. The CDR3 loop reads CSARDRDTGELFF. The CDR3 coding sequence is TGCAGTGCCAGAGACAGGGACACCGGGGAGCTGTTTTTT.

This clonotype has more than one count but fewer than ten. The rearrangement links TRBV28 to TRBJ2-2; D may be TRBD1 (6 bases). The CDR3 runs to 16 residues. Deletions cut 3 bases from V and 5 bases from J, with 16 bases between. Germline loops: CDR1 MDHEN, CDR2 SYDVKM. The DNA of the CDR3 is TGTGCCAGCAGTTTTCCAGGACAGAGGGCTACCGGGGAGCTGTTTTTT. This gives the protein CASSFPGQRATGELFF.

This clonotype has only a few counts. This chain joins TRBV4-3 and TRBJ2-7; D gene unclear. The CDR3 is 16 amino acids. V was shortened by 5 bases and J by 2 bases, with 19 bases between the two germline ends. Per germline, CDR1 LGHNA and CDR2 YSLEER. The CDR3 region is CASSTRMGSGAYEQYF. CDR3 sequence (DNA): TGCGCCAGCAGCACACGTATGGGCAGTGGGGCCTACGAGCAGTACTTC.

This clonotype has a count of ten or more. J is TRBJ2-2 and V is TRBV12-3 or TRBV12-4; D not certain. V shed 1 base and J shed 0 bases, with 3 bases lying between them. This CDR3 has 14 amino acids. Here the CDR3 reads CASSLESNTGELFF. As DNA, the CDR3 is TGTGCCAGCAGTTTAGAGTCGAACACCGGGGAGCTGTTTTTT.

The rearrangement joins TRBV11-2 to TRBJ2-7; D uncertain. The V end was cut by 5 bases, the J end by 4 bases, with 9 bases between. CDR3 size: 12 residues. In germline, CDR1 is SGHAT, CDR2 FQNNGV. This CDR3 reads CASSPYGYEQYF. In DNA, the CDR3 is TGTGCCAGCAGCCCCTACGGTTACGAGCAGTACTTC.

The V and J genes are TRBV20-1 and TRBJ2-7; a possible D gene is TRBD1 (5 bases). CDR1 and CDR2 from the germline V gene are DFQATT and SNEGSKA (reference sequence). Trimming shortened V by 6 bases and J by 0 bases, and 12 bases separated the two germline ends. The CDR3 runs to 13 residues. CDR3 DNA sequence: TGCAGTGCCGTCCAGGGCCCCTCCTACGAGCAGTACTTC. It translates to CSAVQGPSYEQYF.

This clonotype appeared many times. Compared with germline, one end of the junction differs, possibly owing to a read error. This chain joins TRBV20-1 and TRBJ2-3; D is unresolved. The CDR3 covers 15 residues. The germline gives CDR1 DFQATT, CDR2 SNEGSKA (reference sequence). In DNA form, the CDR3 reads TGCAGTGCCAGAGATTTGGCGGTTAGCACAGATACGCAGTATTTT. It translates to CSARDLAVSTDTQYF.

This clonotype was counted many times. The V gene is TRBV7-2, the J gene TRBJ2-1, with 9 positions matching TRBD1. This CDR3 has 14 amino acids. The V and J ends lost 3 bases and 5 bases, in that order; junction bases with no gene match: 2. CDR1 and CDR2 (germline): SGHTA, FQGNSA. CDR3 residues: CASSFGTGNNEQFF. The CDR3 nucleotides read TGTGCCAGCAGCTTCGGGACAGGGAACAATGAGCAGTTCTTC.

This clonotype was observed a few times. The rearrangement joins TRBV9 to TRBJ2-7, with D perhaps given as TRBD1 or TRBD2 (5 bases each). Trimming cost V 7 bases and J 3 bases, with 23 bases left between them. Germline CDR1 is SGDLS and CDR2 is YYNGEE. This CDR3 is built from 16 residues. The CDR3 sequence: CASSPFGATANYEQYF. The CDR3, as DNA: TGTGCCAGCTCCCCCTTCGGGGCCACCGCTAACTACGAGCAGTACTTC. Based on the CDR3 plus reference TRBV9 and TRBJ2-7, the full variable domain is DSGVTQTPKHLITATGQRVTLRCSPRSGDLSVYWYQQSLDQGLQFLIQYYNGEERAKGNILERFSAQQFPDLHSELNLSSLELGDSALYFCASSPFGATANYEQYFGPGTRLTVT.

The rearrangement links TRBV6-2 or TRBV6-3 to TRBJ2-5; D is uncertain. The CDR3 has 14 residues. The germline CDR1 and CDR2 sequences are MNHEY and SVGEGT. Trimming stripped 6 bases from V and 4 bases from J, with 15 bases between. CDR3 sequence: CASRELGRPETQYF. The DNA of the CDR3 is TGTGCCAGCAGAGAGTTAGGACGTCCAGAGACCCAGTACTTC.

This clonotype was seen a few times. The CDR3 nucleotides read TGCAGCACCCCGGGACAGGGGGGGAACTATGGCTACACCTTC. Its translation: CSTPGQGGNYGYTF. The genes are TRBV29-1 and TRBJ1-2; 11 bases line up with TRBD1. Germline V CDR1 and CDR2: SQVTM, ANQGSEA. The CDR3 length is 14 residues. Trimming at V came to 8 bases and at J to 2 bases, leaving 7 bases not matched to a gene.

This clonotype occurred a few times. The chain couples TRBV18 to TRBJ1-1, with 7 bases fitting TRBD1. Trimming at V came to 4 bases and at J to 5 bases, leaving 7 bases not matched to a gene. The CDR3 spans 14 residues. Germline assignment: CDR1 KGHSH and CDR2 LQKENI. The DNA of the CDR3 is TGTGCCAGCTCACAGCAGGGGGTGGGGACTGAAGCTTTCTTT. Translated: CASSQQGVGTEAFF.

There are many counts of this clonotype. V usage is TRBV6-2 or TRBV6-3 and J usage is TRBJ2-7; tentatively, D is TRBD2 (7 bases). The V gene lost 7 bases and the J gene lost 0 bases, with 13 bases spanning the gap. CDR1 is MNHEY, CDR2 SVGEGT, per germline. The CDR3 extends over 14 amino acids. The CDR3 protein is CASTRGGFSYEQYF. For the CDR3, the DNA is TGTGCCAGCACCAGGGGAGGGTTCTCCTACGAGCAGTACTTC.

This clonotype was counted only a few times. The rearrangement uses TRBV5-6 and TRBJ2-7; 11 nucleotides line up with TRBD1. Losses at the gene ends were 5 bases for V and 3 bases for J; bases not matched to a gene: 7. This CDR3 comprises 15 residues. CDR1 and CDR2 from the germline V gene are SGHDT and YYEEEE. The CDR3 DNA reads TGTGCCAGCAGGTACCGGACAGGGGGCGTCTACGAGCAGTACTTC. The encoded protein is CASRYRTGGVYEQYF.

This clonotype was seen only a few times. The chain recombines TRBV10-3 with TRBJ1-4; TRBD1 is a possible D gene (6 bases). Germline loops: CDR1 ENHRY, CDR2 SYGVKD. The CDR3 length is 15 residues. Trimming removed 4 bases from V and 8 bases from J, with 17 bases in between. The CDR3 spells CAISAVQGKGEKLFF. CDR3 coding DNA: TGTGCCATCAGTGCGGTGCAGGGGAAAGGCGAAAAACTGTTTTTT.

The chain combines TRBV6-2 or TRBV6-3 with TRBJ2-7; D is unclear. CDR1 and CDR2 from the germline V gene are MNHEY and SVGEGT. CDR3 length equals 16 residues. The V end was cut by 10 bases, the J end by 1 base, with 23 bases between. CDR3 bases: TGTGCCACGAGAGACCGACCACCGAGACCATCCTACGAGCAGTACTTC. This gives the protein CATRDRPPRPSYEQYF.

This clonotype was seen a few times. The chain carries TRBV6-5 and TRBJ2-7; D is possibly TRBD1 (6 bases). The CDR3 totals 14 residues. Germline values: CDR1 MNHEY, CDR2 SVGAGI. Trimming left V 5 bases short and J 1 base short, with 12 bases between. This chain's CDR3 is CASSHQQGSYEQYF. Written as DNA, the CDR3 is TGTGCCAGCAGTCACCAACAGGGTTCCTACGAGCAGTACTTC.

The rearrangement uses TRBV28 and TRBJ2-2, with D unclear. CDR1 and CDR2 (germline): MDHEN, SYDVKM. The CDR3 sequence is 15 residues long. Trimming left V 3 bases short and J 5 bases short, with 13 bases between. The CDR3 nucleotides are TGTGCCAGCAGTTTCCGCGTTGTGGGGACCGGGGAGCTGTTTTTT. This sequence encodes CASSFRVVGTGELFF.

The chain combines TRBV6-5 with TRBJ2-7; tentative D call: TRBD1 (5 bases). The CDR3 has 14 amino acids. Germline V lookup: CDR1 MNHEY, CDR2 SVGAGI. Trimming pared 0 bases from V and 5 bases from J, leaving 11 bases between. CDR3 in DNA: TGTGCCAGCAGTTACTCGAGCAGGGTAAACGAGCAGTACTTC. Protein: CASSYSSRVNEQYF.

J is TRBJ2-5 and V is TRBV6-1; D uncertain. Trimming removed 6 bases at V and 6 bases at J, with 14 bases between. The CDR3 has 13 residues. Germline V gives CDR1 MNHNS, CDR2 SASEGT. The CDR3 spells CASRPPRLQTQYF. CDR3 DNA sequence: TGTGCCAGCAGACCCCCGCGTTTGCAGACCCAGTACTTC.

As DNA, the CDR3 is TGTGCCAGCAGCTTGGAGACACTCTACAATGAGCAGTTCTTC. This codes for CASSLETLYNEQFF. The chain employs TRBV5-8 and TRBJ2-1; D remains ambiguous. CDR1 and CDR2 from the germline V gene are SGHTS and YDEGEE. Trimming stripped 0 bases from V and 3 bases from J, with 7 bases between. The CDR3 is 14 residues long.

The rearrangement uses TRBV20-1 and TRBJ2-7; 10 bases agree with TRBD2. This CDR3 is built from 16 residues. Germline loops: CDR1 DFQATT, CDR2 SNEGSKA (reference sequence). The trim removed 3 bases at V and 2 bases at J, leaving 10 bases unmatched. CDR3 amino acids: CSASGANSGRAYEQYF. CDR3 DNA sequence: TGCAGTGCTAGTGGGGCGAACAGCGGGAGGGCCTACGAGCAGTACTTC.

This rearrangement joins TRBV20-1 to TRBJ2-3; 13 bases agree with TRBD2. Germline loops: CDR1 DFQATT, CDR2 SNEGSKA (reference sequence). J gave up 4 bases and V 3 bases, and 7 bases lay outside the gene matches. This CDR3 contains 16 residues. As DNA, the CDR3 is TGCAGTGCTAGCGATAGGACTAGCGGGAGACCAGATACGCAGTATTTT. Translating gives CSASDRTSGRPDTQYF.

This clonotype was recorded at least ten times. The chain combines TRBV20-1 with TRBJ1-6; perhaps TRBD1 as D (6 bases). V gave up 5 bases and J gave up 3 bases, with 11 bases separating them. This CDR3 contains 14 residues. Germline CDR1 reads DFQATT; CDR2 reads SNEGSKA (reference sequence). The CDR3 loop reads CSAFTGSYNSPLHF. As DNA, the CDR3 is TGCAGTGCTTTTACAGGGAGCTATAATTCACCCCTCCACTTT.

In DNA, the CDR3 is TGTGCCAGCAGAAAGGGACTAGCGGGGGGGCTATCTGAGCAGTTCTTC. Translated: CASRKGLAGGLSEQFF. This chain connects TRBV7-2 to TRBJ2-1, with TRBD2 identical over 16 bases. The CDR3 runs to 16 residues. The V gene's germline CDR1 is SGHTA and CDR2 FQGNSA. V shed 6 bases and J 9 bases; nucleotides not matched to a gene: 8.

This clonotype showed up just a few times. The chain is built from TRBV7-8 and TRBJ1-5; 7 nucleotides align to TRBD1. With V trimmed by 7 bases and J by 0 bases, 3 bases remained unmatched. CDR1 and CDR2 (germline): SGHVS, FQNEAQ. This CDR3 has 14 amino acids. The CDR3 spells CASTTGSSNQPQHF. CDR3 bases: TGTGCCAGCACGACAGGGTCTAGCAATCAGCCCCAGCATTTT.

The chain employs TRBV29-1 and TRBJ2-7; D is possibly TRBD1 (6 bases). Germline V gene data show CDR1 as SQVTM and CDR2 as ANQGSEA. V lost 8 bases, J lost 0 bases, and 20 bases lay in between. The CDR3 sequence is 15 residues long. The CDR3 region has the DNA TGCAGCCTCAAGTCAGAGGACAGTATCTCCTACGAGCAGTACTTC. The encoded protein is CSLKSEDSISYEQYF.

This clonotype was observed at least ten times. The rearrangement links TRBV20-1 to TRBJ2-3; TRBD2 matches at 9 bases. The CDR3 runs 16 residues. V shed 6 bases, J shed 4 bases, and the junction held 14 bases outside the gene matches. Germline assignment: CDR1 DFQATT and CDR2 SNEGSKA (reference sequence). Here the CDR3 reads CSAQRALAGKADTQYF. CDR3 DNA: TGCAGTGCCCAGCGAGCTCTAGCGGGGAAGGCAGATACGCAGTATTTT.

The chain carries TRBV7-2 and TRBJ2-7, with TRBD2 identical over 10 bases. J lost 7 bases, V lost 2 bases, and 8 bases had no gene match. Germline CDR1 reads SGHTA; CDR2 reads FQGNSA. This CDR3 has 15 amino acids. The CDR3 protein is CASSLLGTSVEEQYF. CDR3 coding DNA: TGTGCCAGCAGCTTATTGGGGACTAGCGTTGAAGAGCAGTACTTC.

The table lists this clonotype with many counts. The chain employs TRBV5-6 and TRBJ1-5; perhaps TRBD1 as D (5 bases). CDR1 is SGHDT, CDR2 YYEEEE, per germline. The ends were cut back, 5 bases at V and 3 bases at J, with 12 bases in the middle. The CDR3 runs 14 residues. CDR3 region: CASSLRGNNQPQHF. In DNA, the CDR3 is TGTGCCAGCAGTTTACGGGGGAACAATCAGCCCCAGCATTTT.